Following are 30 T cell receptor beta chains from one sample sequenced in a study of blood T cell repertoires in COVID-19. Sequencing was performed with immunoSEQ multiplex PCR; in TCRdb, only in-frame clones are kept and a portion is missing. This sample has roughly 430,000 clones, with around nine tenths found just once. Material for sequencing was PBMCs or T cells enriched from blood (not recorded which). The receptors originated from a woman aged 18-29 years who had been exposed to COVID-19.

This clone was recorded a few times. Additional DNA sequences in this sample encode the identical CDR3. The genes are TRBV5-1 and TRBJ1-3; no clear D. The CDR3 totals 14 residues. The germline V gene encodes CDR1 SGHRS and CDR2 YFSETQ. The V end lost 5 bases, the J end lost 0 bases, and 9 bases lay between the germline ends. The CDR3 reads CASSPGSSGNTIYF. CDR3 DNA: TGCGCCAGCAGTCCGGGATCCTCTGGAAACACCATATATTTT.

The chain employs TRBV11-2 and TRBJ2-5, with TRBD1 matching over 7 bases. This CDR3 has 16 amino acids. V trimming: 0 bases; J trimming: 5 bases; junction bases outside the gene matches: 9. The V gene's germline CDR1 is SGHAT and CDR2 FQNNGV. The CDR3 is CASSLERDRYFETQYF. The CDR3 DNA reads as TGTGCCAGCAGCTTAGAAAGGGACAGATATTTTGAGACCCAGTACTTC.

The CDR3 DNA is TGTGCCAGCATGCGGGAGAACACCGGGGAGCTGTTTTTT. Protein product: CASMRENTGELFF. This chain connects TRBV2 to TRBJ2-2; D is possibly TRBD2 (6 bases). The CDR3 extends over 13 amino acids. Germline-derived CDR1 and CDR2 are SNHLY and FYNNEI. V lost 7 bases, J lost 1 base, and 7 bases lay in between.

The chain has TRBV18 and TRBJ2-7; 8 bases match TRBD2. Trimming took 3 bases from V and 4 from J; bases not matched to a gene: 8. Germline V gene data show CDR1 as KGHSH and CDR2 as LQKENI. This CDR3 region has 15 residues. The CDR3 DNA sequence: TGTGCCAGCTCACCCTGGAGTAGCGGGGAATACGAGCAGTACTTC. Translation gives CASSPWSSGEYEQYF.

J is TRBJ2-3 and V is TRBV2; D uncertain. V was clipped by 6 bases and J by 1 base, with 17 bases between them. The CDR3 is made up of 16 amino acids. Germline CDR1 SNHLY, CDR2 FYNNEI. This CDR3 reads CASSASSRSGTDTQYF. DNA for the CDR3: TGTGCCAGCAGCGCCTCCTCCAGGTCGGGCACAGATACGCAGTATTTT.

This CDR3 reads CASIWARALWEKLFF. The CDR3 nucleotides are TGTGCCAGCATCTGGGCCAGGGCGTTGTGGGAAAAACTGTTTTTT. The chain recombines TRBV6-4 with TRBJ1-4; possibly TRBD1 for D (5 bases). With 7 bases removed from V and 8 bases from J, the gap between germline ends came to 20 bases. This CDR3 has 15 amino acids. The germline V gene has CDR1 MRHNA and CDR2 SNTAGT.

The chain joins TRBV4-2 to TRBJ2-3; 9 bases map to TRBD2. Germline V gene lookup returns CDR1 LGHNA and CDR2 YNFKEQ. The CDR3 loop spans 17 amino acids. J gave up 9 bases and V 0 bases, and 13 bases lay outside the gene matches. CDR3 sequence reads: CASSQDRVIAGAGTQYF. In nucleotides, the CDR3 is TGTGCCAGCAGCCAAGATCGGGTAATAGCGGGGGCCGGGACGCAGTATTTT.

This chain connects TRBV9 to TRBJ2-5; 7 nucleotides agree with TRBD2. Germline V lookup: CDR1 SGDLS, CDR2 YYNGEE. Trimming at V came to 0 bases and at J to 2 bases, leaving 4 bases not matched to a gene. This CDR3 is 15 amino acids long. CDR3 region: CASSVGRGVQETQYF. DNA of the CDR3: TGTGCCAGCAGCGTAGGTCGGGGGGTACAAGAGACCCAGTACTTC.

The CDR3 loop is CASSQAEGAGNTIYF. DNA of the CDR3: TGCGCCAGCAGCCAAGCGGAAGGGGCTGGAAACACCATATATTTT. The chain combines TRBV4-3 with TRBJ1-3, with a tentative D call TRBD1 (5 bases). This CDR3 is built from 15 residues. V shed 1 base and J shed 2 bases, with 9 bases lying between them. Germline V gene data show CDR1 as LGHNA and CDR2 as YSLEER.

V is TRBV9 and J is TRBJ1-2; TRBD1 matches 7 bases. Per the germline V gene, CDR1 is SGDLS and CDR2 is YYNGEE. Trimming cost V 3 bases and J 5 bases; bases outside gene matches: 13. The CDR3 length is 16 residues. CDR3 nucleotide sequence: TGTGCCAGCAGCGCTAATTTATCCCCGGGACAGTATGGCTACACCTTC. Residues: CASSANLSPGQYGYTF.

The CDR3 spells CASSDRRIYGYTF. The CDR3 nucleotides read TGTGCCAGCTCCGACAGGCGGATCTATGGCTACACCTTC. The chain has TRBV12-3 or TRBV12-4 and TRBJ1-2, with D possibly TRBD1 on 6 matching bases. V lost 8 bases and J 4 bases, leaving 14 bases between the germline ends. This CDR3 has 13 residues.

This chain uses TRBV10-3 with TRBJ2-1; D is perhaps TRBD1 (5 bases). Per germline, CDR1 ENHRY and CDR2 SYGVKD. Trimming took 0 bases from V and 10 from J, leaving 10 bases between them. This CDR3 is 13 amino acids long. The chain's CDR3 is CAISESQGPEQFF. CDR3 sequence (DNA): TGTGCCATCAGTGAGTCGCAGGGCCCCGAGCAGTTCTTC.

Written as DNA, the CDR3 is TGCGCCAGCAGTCGTTACATGGACTATGGCTACACCTTC. Translated: CASSRYMDYGYTF. V usage is TRBV10-1 and J usage is TRBJ1-2; D ambiguous. Germline V CDR1 and CDR2: WNHNN, SYGVQD (reference sequence). The length of the CDR3 is 13 residues. V was trimmed by 5 bases and J by 3 bases, leaving 10 bases between them.

The chain couples TRBV5-8 to TRBJ1-2; no definite D call. V shed 2 bases and J shed 6 bases, with 11 bases lying between them. Germline V lookup: CDR1 SGHTS, CDR2 YDEGEE. The CDR3 runs 13 residues. The CDR3 region is CASSFRGTDGYTF. The CDR3 DNA reads as TGTGCCAGCAGCTTTCGGGGAACGGATGGCTACACCTTC.

This chain uses TRBV4-3 with TRBJ2-4; 13 positions match TRBD2. CDR1 is LGHNA and CDR2 is YSLEER in the germline V gene. The ends lost 0 bases at V and 1 base at J; junction bases unmatched: 6. This CDR3 region has 19 residues. The CDR3 DNA sequence: TGCGCCAGCAGCCAAGAACCCCCGGGACTAGCGGGGGCCAAAAACATTCAGTACTTC. It is translated as CASSQEPPGLAGAKNIQYF.

This chain uses TRBV19 with TRBJ2-7, with TRBD2 matching over 12 bases. In germline, CDR1 is LNHDA, CDR2 SQIVND (reference sequence). V gave up 9 bases and J gave up 0 bases; unmatched junction bases: 3. The CDR3 totals 14 residues. The CDR3 nucleotides read TGTGCCAGCTCGACTAGCGGGAGCTCCTACGAGCAGTACTTC. Protein product: CASSTSGSSYEQYF.

The chain carries TRBV29-1 and TRBJ2-7; D may be TRBD2 (6 bases). Germline loops: CDR1 SQVTM, CDR2 ANQGSEA. The ends were cut back, 0 bases at V and 5 bases at J, with 20 bases in the middle. The CDR3 sequence is 16 residues long. The CDR3 DNA follows: TGCAGCGTTGAAGATTGGGTCGACGGGAGTCTCAACGAGCAGTACTTC. This gives the protein CSVEDWVDGSLNEQYF.

The gene calls are TRBV7-2 and TRBJ1-1; tentatively, D is TRBD1 (6 bases). The V end was cut by 1 base, the J end by 2 bases, with 11 bases between. CDR3 size: 15 residues. Per germline, CDR1 SGHTA and CDR2 FQGNSA. The CDR3 protein is CASSLEAGANTEAFF. The CDR3 region has the DNA TGTGCCAGCAGCTTAGAGGCGGGGGCAAACACTGAAGCTTTCTTT.

V is TRBV5-1 and J is TRBJ2-1; TRBD1 matches at 9 bases. The germline V gene encodes CDR1 SGHRS and CDR2 YFSETQ. CDR3 length equals 15 residues. V was clipped by 0 bases and J by 10 bases; unmatched bases: 8. CDR3 protein: CASSLGGQGRYEQFF. CDR3 DNA sequence: TGCGCCAGCAGCTTGGGGGGACAGGGACGTTACGAGCAGTTCTTC.

The chain combines TRBV5-1 with TRBJ1-1, with D perhaps TRBD1 (5 bases). The CDR3 runs 14 residues. Germline-derived CDR1 and CDR2 are SGHRS and YFSETQ. The germline V and J ends were trimmed by 3 bases and 0 bases, with 9 bases remaining between them. The CDR3 spells CASSSSTVNTEAFF. The CDR3 nucleotides are TGCGCCAGCAGCTCATCGACAGTGAACACTGAAGCTTTCTTT.

The rearrangement links TRBV29-1 to TRBJ1-1, with 10 nucleotides matching TRBD1. The CDR3 consists of 13 residues. The germline gives CDR1 SQVTM, CDR2 ANQGSEA. V was pared by 6 bases and J by 4 bases, with 5 bases of the junction left unmatched. CDR3 protein: CSVGRDRGTEAFF. DNA of the CDR3: TGCAGCGTGGGCAGGGACAGGGGCACTGAAGCTTTCTTT.

The chain recombines TRBV30 with TRBJ1-4, with TRBD1 matching over 7 bases. After removal of 1 base from V and 6 bases from J, the junction contained 8 bases not matched to a gene. This CDR3 is built from 15 residues. From germline, CDR1 is GTSNPN and CDR2 SVGIG (reference sequence). The DNA of the CDR3 is TGTGCCTGGAGTGAAGGTAGGGGGCATGATGAAAAACTGTTTTTT. It is translated as CAWSEGRGHDEKLFF.

This clone was recorded a few times. In the same sample, other DNA sequences code for this CDR3. This chain joins TRBV5-1 and TRBJ1-1; D unclear. Germline CDR1 and CDR2: SGHRS and YFSETQ. The length of the CDR3 is 13 residues. Trimming removed 0 bases from V and 1 base from J, with 4 bases in between. CDR3 residues: CASSLDRNTEAFF. CDR3 sequence (DNA): TGCGCCAGCAGCTTGGACAGGAACACTGAAGCTTTCTTT.

The chain carries TRBV29-1 and TRBJ1-2, with 10 nucleotides matching TRBD1. The trim removed 1 base at V and 8 bases at J, leaving 7 bases unmatched. CDR1 is SQVTM and CDR2 is ANQGSEA in the germline V gene. CDR3 length equals 14 residues. The CDR3 loop reads CSVEAGGTGDGYTF. CDR3 bases: TGCAGCGTTGAAGCGGGAGGGACAGGGGACGGCTACACCTTC.

This chain uses TRBV2 with TRBJ1-3; D call uncertain. The germline V and J ends were trimmed by 7 bases and 4 bases, with 8 bases remaining between them. The CDR3 length is 12 residues. CDR1 and CDR2 (germline): SNHLY, FYNNEI. The CDR3, as DNA: TGTGCCAGCACCGACGGGGGAAACACCATATATTTT. Its translation is CASTDGGNTIYF.

The J gene is TRBJ2-7, the V gene TRBV6-2 or TRBV6-3; D perhaps matches TRBD1 (5 bases). Between the trimmed V and J ends, which lost 0 bases and 2 bases, there was a span of 8 bases. CDR1 and CDR2 (germline): MNHEY, SVGEGT. The CDR3 consists of 14 residues. CDR3 in DNA: TGTGCCAGCAGTTACTCTGTCAGGGCCTACGAGCAGTACTTC. It codes for CASSYSVRAYEQYF.

V is TRBV23-1 and J is TRBJ1-3, with D possibly TRBD1 on 5 matching bases. TRBV23-1 is an ORF; its function is uncertain. This CDR3 contains 18 residues. V was shortened by 7 bases and J by 2 bases, with 24 bases between the two germline ends. This chain's CDR3 is CASTQRREGLPTGNTIYF. CDR3 sequence (DNA): TGCGCCAGCACCCAGAGGAGGGAGGGACTTCCAACTGGAAACACCATATATTTT.

The rearrangement joins TRBV20-1 to TRBJ2-1; TRBD2 might be the D (7 bases). Trimming took 3 bases from V and 8 from J, leaving 14 bases between them. The CDR3 totals 13 residues. Germline V lookup: CDR1 DFQATT, CDR2 SNEGSKA (reference sequence). The CDR3 region is CSASYRGGDEQFF. CDR3 coding DNA: TGCAGTGCTAGTTATAGGGGGGGAGATGAGCAGTTCTTC.

The rearrangement uses TRBV25-1 and TRBJ1-2, with no clear D. The V and J ends lost 3 bases and 4 bases respectively, with 15 bases between them. This CDR3 spans 15 amino acids. Germline lookup yields CDR1 MGHDK and CDR2 SYGVNS. CDR3 nucleotide sequence: TGTGCCAGCAGTGACCCTCTCATTCTAGGCTATGGCTACACCTTC. Translated, it gives CASSDPLILGYGYTF.

The chain is built from TRBV10-1 and TRBJ2-7; possible D gene TRBD1, 7 bases. This CDR3 has 15 amino acids. Trimming took off 0 bases at V and 2 bases at J, with 11 bases between the two ends. Germline V gene lookup returns CDR1 WNHNN and CDR2 SYGVQD (reference sequence). The chain's CDR3 is CASSESFRGAYEQYF. CDR3 DNA sequence: TGCGCCAGCAGTGAGTCGTTCAGGGGGGCCTACGAGCAGTACTTC.